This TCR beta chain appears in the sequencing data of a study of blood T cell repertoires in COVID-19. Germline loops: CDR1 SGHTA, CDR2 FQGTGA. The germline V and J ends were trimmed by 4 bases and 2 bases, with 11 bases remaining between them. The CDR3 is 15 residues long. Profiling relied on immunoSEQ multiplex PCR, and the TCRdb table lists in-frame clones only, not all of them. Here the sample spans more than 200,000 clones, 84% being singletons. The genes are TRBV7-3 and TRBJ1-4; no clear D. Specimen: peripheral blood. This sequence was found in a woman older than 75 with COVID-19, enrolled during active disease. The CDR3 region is CASSSVARTNEKLFF. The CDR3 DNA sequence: TGTGCCAGCAGCTCGGTGGCGAGGACTAATGAAAAACTGTTTTTT. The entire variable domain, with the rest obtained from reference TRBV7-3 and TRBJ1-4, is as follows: GAGVSQTPSNKVTEKGKYVELRCDPISGHTALYWYRQSLGQGPEFLIYFQGTGAADDSGLPNDRFFAVRPEGSVSTLKIQRTERGDSAVYLCASSSVARTNEKLFFGSGTQLSVL.